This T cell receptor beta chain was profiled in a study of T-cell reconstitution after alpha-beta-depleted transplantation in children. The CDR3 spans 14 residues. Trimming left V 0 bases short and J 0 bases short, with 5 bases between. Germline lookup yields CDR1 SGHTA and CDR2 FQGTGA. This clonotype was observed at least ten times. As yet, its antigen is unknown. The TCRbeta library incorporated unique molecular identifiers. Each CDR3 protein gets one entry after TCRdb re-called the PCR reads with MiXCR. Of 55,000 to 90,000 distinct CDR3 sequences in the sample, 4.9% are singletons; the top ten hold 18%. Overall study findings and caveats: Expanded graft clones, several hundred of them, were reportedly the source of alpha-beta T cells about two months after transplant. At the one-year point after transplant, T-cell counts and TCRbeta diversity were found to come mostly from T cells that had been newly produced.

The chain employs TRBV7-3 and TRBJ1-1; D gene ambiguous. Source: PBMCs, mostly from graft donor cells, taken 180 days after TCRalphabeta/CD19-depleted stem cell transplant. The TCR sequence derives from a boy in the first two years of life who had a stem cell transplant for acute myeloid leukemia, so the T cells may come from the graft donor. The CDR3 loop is CASSLTGMNTEAFF. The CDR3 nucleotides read TGTGCCAGCAGCTTAACAGGGATGAACACTGAAGCTTTCTTT.